This section outlines one TCR beta chain sequence together with its context. Libraries were prepared by immunoSEQ multiplex PCR; TCRdb keeps only in-frame clonotypes and omits some of them. The sample yields 150,000 to 200,000 clones, less than 80% seen once. The data derive from a study of blood T cell repertoires in COVID-19. Study context: Nucleic acid was either cDNA or gDNA, and it came from T cells, B-cell-depleted T cells, or PBMCs.

Germline V gene lookup returns CDR1 ENHRY and CDR2 SYGVKD. The CDR3 totals 15 residues. V was shortened by 3 bases and J by 3 bases, with 14 bases between the two germline ends. The sequence was obtained from a man in his fifties or sixties who had recovered from COVID-19. Sequencing was done on a sample of peripheral blood. The chain is built from TRBV10-3 and TRBJ1-2; D gene uncertain. The CDR3: CAISDTGSSDYGYTF. The CDR3 DNA is TGTGCCATCAGTGATACGGGGAGCTCTGACTATGGCTACACCTTC.